One and the same sample provided the 6 T cell receptor beta chains below, sequenced in a study of identical twins. TCRdb reanalysed the 5' RACE reads using MiXCR and keeps one entry per CDR3 protein. The sample comprises 430,000 or so distinct CDR3 sequences, approximately 24% of which are singletons, and about 3% rests with the top ten. This sample also appeared in a second study, on T cells expressing NK-cell markers.

The sample consisted of CD4+ T cells sorted from blood. The receptors come from a woman younger than 35 in good health.

The chain joins TRBV5-6 to TRBJ2-2; 9 bases map to TRBD1. The length of the CDR3 is 14 residues. With V trimmed by 4 bases and J by 7 bases, 5 bases remained unmatched. The germline V gene has CDR1 SGHDT and CDR2 YYEEEE. In DNA form, the CDR3 reads TGTGCCAGCAGCCCCGGGGACAGGGACGGGGAGCTGTTTTTT. Its protein product is CASSPGDRDGELFF.

This clonotype was seen only a few times. V gene TRBV2 combines with J gene TRBJ2-2, with 8 bases lining up with TRBD2. The CDR3 consists of 14 residues. CDR1 is SNHLY, CDR2 FYNNEI, per germline. J was trimmed by 3 bases and V by 5 bases; bases with no gene match: 2. The CDR3 DNA is TGTGCCAGCAGTTCGCGGGGGGACACCGGGGAGCTGTTTTTT. This encodes CASSSRGDTGELFF.

The gene calls are TRBV7-9 and TRBJ2-7; 9 nucleotides agree with TRBD1. After removal of 4 bases from V and 5 bases from J, the junction contained 6 bases not matched to a gene. Germline V gives CDR1 SEHNR, CDR2 FQNEAQ (reference sequence). The length of the CDR3 is 14 residues. CDR3 in DNA: TGTGCCAGCAGCTCAGGGAGGACAGGGGACGAGCAGTACTTC. Translated: CASSSGRTGDEQYF.

The V and J genes are TRBV20-1 and TRBJ1-2; 7 bases align to TRBD1. Germline assignment: CDR1 DFQATT and CDR2 SNEGSKA (reference sequence). There are 14 residues in the CDR3. Losses at the gene ends were 2 bases for V and 8 bases for J; bases not matched to a gene: 11. The CDR3 DNA reads TGCAGTGCTAGAATACCGGGACAGCTAGGGGGCTACACCTTC. Translated, it gives CSARIPGQLGGYTF.

This sequence joins TRBV5-1 and TRBJ2-5; perhaps TRBD2 as D (6 bases). Germline V CDR1 and CDR2: SGHRS, YFSETQ. The CDR3 runs to 16 residues. The germline V and J ends were trimmed by 4 bases and 3 bases, with 19 bases remaining between them. CDR3 nucleotide sequence: TGCGCCAGCAGCGAGCCCTTCAGGGAGGCCAAAGAGACCCAGTACTTC. Protein product: CASSEPFREAKETQYF. The full variable domain, with the rest looked up from reference TRBV5-1 and TRBJ2-5, is KAGVTQTPRYLIKTRGQQVTLSCSPISGHRSVSWYQQTPGQGLQFLFEYFSETQRNKGNFPGRFSGRQFSNSRSEMNVSTLELGDSALYLCASSEPFREAKETQYFGPGTRLLVL.

The chain joins TRBV10-3 to TRBJ2-3, with 7 positions matching TRBD2. The CDR3 contains 13 residues. J was trimmed by 2 bases and V by 10 bases; bases with no gene match: 6. The germline V gene has CDR1 ENHRY and CDR2 SYGVKD. This CDR3 reads CATSGATTDTQYF. For the CDR3, the DNA is TGTGCCACGAGCGGGGCAACCACAGATACGCAGTATTTT.